The present entry profiles one T cell receptor beta chain with its context. Its target antigen remains unknown. Base-call qualities are not available, and no considerably larger clone is one nucleotide away. DNA was extracted (Qiagen), and TCRbeta V-D-J rearrangements were subjected to bias-controlled amplification followed by high-throughput sequencing (immunoSEQ; Adaptive Biotech). The original methods were these. Productive sequences were analyzed at sequence level using the immunoSEQ Analyzer platform. Clonality was calculated as 1 minus Pielou's evenness, so values run from 0 (highly polyclonal) up to 1 (monoclonal). Repertoire overlap between subsets was quantified with the Morisita index, from 0 (no similarity) to 1 (complete similarity). The source is immuneACCESS, and TCRdb retained only in-frame sequences with V and J called. Part of the clones is not carried over; for the studies checked, unresolved V genes explain less than half of this, and the remainder is unexplained. From that table come the V and J calls and clone size; the DNA was used to work out D and trimming. This sample comprises over a thousand clones, less than 75% of them detected only once. The ten largest clones take up approximately 15% of the sample.

The V end loses 5 bases and the J end loses 4 bases, and a stretch of 14 bases separates them. CDR1 and CDR2, per the germline V gene, are MDHEN and SYDVKM. The CDR3 measures 14 amino acids from cysteine to phenylalanine. Of the read, only the CDR3 DNA is kept; its 42 bases are in frame from base 1. These data originate in a study of IL-17A CD8 T cells in psoriatic arthritis synovium. In terms of the full investigation: The study was designed to define the phenotype, molecular profile and function of synovial IL-17A+CD8+ T cells in the pathogenesis of psoriatic arthritis.

The paper's findings and limits, for the study overall: Morisita overlap indices above 0.75 were seen in a couple of patients because many Tc17 clones were shared with the synovial Tc1 population. Synovial Tc17 cells in psoriatic arthritis were shown by TCRbeta sequencing to be polyclonal (median clonality around 0.076). TCR sequencing covered only three patients, which the authors acknowledged as a limited sample size. Cells were obtained from synovial fluid rather than synovial tissue, because no psoriatic arthritis synovial tissue samples were available. Although most synovial CD8+ subsets stayed polyclonal, some individual clones made up over 5% of the repertoire.

CD3+ T cells were isolated magnetically, stimulated for about 1.5 hours with PMA and ionomycin, and then labeled using IL-17A and IFNgamma cytokine secretion assays. Synovial fluid effusions were drawn by aspiration from the actively inflamed joints of psoriatic arthritis patients. Memory CD8+ T cells in synovial fluid were sorted patient by patient into Tc17 (IL-17A+) cells, bulk memory cells and Tc1 (IL-17A-IFNgamma+) cells in order to compare their TCR repertoires. The Classification of Psoriatic Arthritis Study Group (CASPAR) criteria were met by the psoriatic arthritis patients. Cytokine-secreting cells were counterstained with viability dye and anti-CD3, CD8, CD14 and CD4 antibodies and sorted on a BD FACSAria. In a few patients with psoriatic arthritis, sorted CD8+ T cell subsets from synovial fluid were put through TCRbeta sequencing. Synovial fluid mononuclear cells were isolated with Lymphoprep and cryopreserved in liquid nitrogen before use. Cryopreservation medium contained about 50% fetal calf serum and roughly 10% dimethyl sulfoxide.

The source of this sequence is a human donor with psoriatic arthritis. The sequencing sample was made of IL-17A+ (IFN-gamma+/-) memory CD8+ T cells from synovial fluid. Per the publication, the cell subset or site label means: IL-17A+IFNgamma+/- memory CD8+ (Tc17) cells. The chain joins TRBV28 to TRBJ1-2; the best D guess is TRBD1, with 6 bases matching. The CDR3 reads as follows: CASSPIQGPYGYTF. The DNA sequence follows: TGTGCCAGCAGTCCAATACAGGGTCCCTATGGCTACACCTTC.